This T cell receptor (beta chain) was captured in a study of beta chain features in type 1 diabetes. General study points: Among all four CD4+ subsets, Type 1 diabetes patients had TCRB CDR3s that were moderately but significantly shorter. Whether TCRB rearrangement is influenced by HLA type was left unresolved in this analysis.

This clone was seen a few times. Its target is unknown. Blood was drawn once from each donor into heparinised tubes. The draws averaged about 110 mL. Cells sorted by CD45RO/CCR7/CD25/CD127/CD95/CD27 comprised CD4+ naive, central memory, regulatory and stem cell-like memory cells. Investigators reverse transcribed all isolated RNA, so they sequenced expressed TCRB transcripts. Some clones are missing from TCRdb's copy, which holds only in-frame ones; the method was immunoSEQ multiplex PCR. The sample lists about 160,000 clones, approximately 8.4% seen once, with 0.5% in the top ten. This CDR3 region has 15 residues. Trimming cost V 11 bases and J 5 bases; bases outside gene matches: 11. In germline, CDR1 is MNHNS, CDR2 SASEGT.

V gene TRBV6-1 combines with J gene TRBJ2-1; 11 bases align to TRBD1. Sequenced: central memory CD4+ T cells from blood. This receptor was taken from a man between 18 and 29 years old with type 1 diabetes. The CDR3 DNA is TGTGCCGGGTTTGGGGGGACAGGGGGGAACAATGAGCAGTTCTTC. Translating gives CAGFGGTGGNNEQFF.